The sequence of this T cell receptor (beta chain) was determined in a study of T cells in Graves' hyperthyroidism and ophthalmopathy (dated by TCRdb to between 2017 and 2020). For context, the study as a whole: Peripheral blood was sampled at the time of initial diagnosis, prior to any treatment. To identify TCR V-J signatures that set the groups apart, the researchers used a discovery cohort of about a hundred patients, made up of fewer than 50 with Graves' ophthalmopathy and 57 with stable Graves' hyperthyroidism. Whether ophthalmopathy could be predicted prospectively was tested in an independent validation cohort made up of some 20 hyperthyroidism patients plus 17 patients who later progressed to ophthalmopathy. The roughly 90 discovery patients were divided at random into training and test sets in a 7:3 ratio. In roughly six Graves' hyperthyroidism patients, the study also compared T-cell repertoires from thyroid tissue with T-cell repertoires from blood. After sampling, hyperthyroidism patients received methimazole starting at 30 mg daily, and ophthalmopathy patients received high-dose intravenous methylprednisolone. TCR Vbeta CDR3 sequencing of approximately 140 peripheral blood samples (over 40 ophthalmopathy, some 75 hyperthyroidism and some 17 progressor patients) is reported in the paper. The research as a whole found: Most expanded thyroid clonotypes (frequency above 0.001) were also detected in blood, suggesting blood repertoires may reflect thyroid immune responses. In cross-validation, a model built on a 13 V-J signature told ophthalmopathy apart from stable hyperthyroidism with just under 90% sensitivity and about 81% specificity, and in testing the same model reached 80%/75%. During validation, the model predicted progression to ophthalmopathy a median of roughly six months ahead of onset, with around 65% sensitivity and 72.22% specificity. No statistical method was used to set the sample size in advance, and investigators knew the group allocation.

CDR1 and CDR2, looked up from the germline V gene, are MNHNS and SASEGT. Here V drops 7 bases and J drops 3 bases, and the junction holds 5 bases not matched to any gene. The CDR3 measures 15 amino acids from cysteine to phenylalanine. Just CDR3 DNA is preserved here, 45 bases in frame from base 1. The TCR beta CDR3 regions were amplified from RNA transcripts. For the first round of RT-PCR on the TCR CDR3, the HTBI primer set was used together with the Qiagen OneStep RT-PCR kit. Libraries were constructed in a second round of multiplex PCR, after which size selection and purification were carried out. Sequencing of the libraries was done on an Illumina HiSeq2000 using paired-end 100 bp reads. From the authors' description of their analysis: SOAPnuke was used to process the raw data, throwing out any read that contained adapters or uncalled bases, had a mean Phred below 15, or lacked an exact constant-primer or identifier match. COPE v1.2.5 was used to merge the high-quality paired reads, and each unique nucleotide sequence was defined as a clonotype. Clonotypes were aligned to IMGT TRBV, TRBD and TRBJ reference segments using MiTCR v1.1. Only V-J combinations with frequency above 0.0001, covering about 99% of repertoires, were analysed. The TCS score was defined as F50 (clonal expansion) divided by E x V (chaos), with BLOSUM62-based TCRdist calculated between CDR3 peptides within each V-J. Welch's t-statistics and random forest reduced 500 to 550 V-J features to roughly 13, which were used in a naive Bayes classifier (R e1071). TCRdb's own reprocessing of the public reads used fastp at Q25 and MiXCR and kept productive beta chains. Identical CDR3 protein sequences are pooled into one entry, listed with their most common genes and DNA. These V and J calls derive from TCRdb rather than the authors' analysis. The sample table shows 450,000 to 650,000 distinct CDR3 sequences, and over 12% are seen once. The top ten hold less than 9% of the sample.

Moderately to severely active disease, a Clinical Activity Score of at least 3, a NOSPECS grade of at least 4, and a duration under 3 months were present in ophthalmopathy patients. Any patient with an uncontrolled infection, another autoimmune disease, pregnancy or lactation was excluded. Diagnoses were established on the basis of clinical symptoms, serum thyroxine and TRAb, thyroid ultrasound, and orbital computed tomography. Ficoll-Paque density gradient centrifugation was used to isolate PBMCs from 8 to 10 ml of fresh peripheral blood. Total RNA was extracted using Trizol reagent, and RNA quality was assessed on an Agilent 2100 Bioanalyzer. This clonotype was detected many times. There is no known antigen for this receptor. Per-nucleotide qualities are absent, and no much larger clonotype sits a single base away.

This chain is built from TRBV6-1 and TRBJ2-7; TRBD2 agrees with 14 junctional bases. Sequencing was performed on blood. The sequence was obtained from a woman aged 18-35 years with Graves' ophthalmopathy. The encoded CDR3 is CASNPGLAGDYEQYF. The DNA is as follows: TGTGCCAGCAACCCGGGACTAGCGGGAGACTACGAGCAGTACTTC.